These 10 T cell receptor beta chains originate from one sample sequenced in a study of neurological immune-mediated disorders. In TCRdb, the 5' RACE reads were re-called with MiXCR into one record per CDR3 protein. The repertoire holds around 66,000 distinct CDR3 sequences, with roughly 5.6% as singletons. Specimen: PBMCs. The receptors stem from a woman aged 25 to 39 with multiple sclerosis.

The chain joins TRBV5-1 to TRBJ2-7; D ambiguous. This CDR3 comprises 14 residues. CDR1 SGHRS and CDR2 YFSETQ come from the germline V gene. V was cut by 3 bases and J by 0 bases, with 10 bases left in between. The CDR3 DNA sequence: TGCGCCAGCAGCTCCCCAATTCCCTCCTACGAGCAGTACTTC. Its translation: CASSSPIPSYEQYF.

Ten or more counts support this clonotype. V is TRBV5-1 and J is TRBJ1-5, with D possibly matching TRBD1 (6 bases). The CDR3 totals 19 residues. V lost 1 base and J 4 bases, leaving 24 bases between the germline ends. Germline V CDR1 and CDR2: SGHRS, YFSETQ. This chain's CDR3 is CASSLRPVDSPIENQPQHF. As DNA, the CDR3 is TGCGCCAGCAGCTTGAGACCAGTGGACAGTCCCATCGAAAATCAGCCCCAGCATTTT.

This clonotype was seen ten or more times. The CDR3 nucleotides read TGTGCCAGCAGCCCCGACAGGGCGGGAGGAAACACCATATATTTT. Protein product: CASSPDRAGGNTIYF. This chain joins TRBV7-9 and TRBJ1-3; 7 bases agree with TRBD1. This CDR3 is built from 15 residues. Germline V gives CDR1 SEHNR, CDR2 FQNEAQ (reference sequence). Germline trimming cut 5 bases from V and 4 bases from J; bases unmatched to any gene: 8. Drawing the rest from reference TRBV7-9 and TRBJ1-3, the complete variable domain is DTGVSQNPRHKITKRGQNVTFRCDPISEHNRLYWYRQTLGQGPEFLTYFQNEAQLEKSRLLSDRFSAERPKGSFSTLEIQRTEQGDSAMYLCASSPDRAGGNTIYFGEGSWLTVV.

By share, this clonotype counts as medium-sized. This sequence joins TRBV9 and TRBJ2-5; 8 nucleotides agree with TRBD2. V lost 3 bases to trimming and J lost 5 bases; unmatched junction nucleotides: 9. Germline V gene data show CDR1 as SGDLS and CDR2 as YYNGEE. This CDR3 is 15 amino acids long. CDR3 bases: TGTGCCAGCAGCGCGGGACTAGGTAGCGGGGAGACCCAGTACTTC. Translation gives CASSAGLGSGETQYF.

This clonotype occurred many times. V gene TRBV3-1 combines with J gene TRBJ2-4; D tentatively fits TRBD1 or TRBD2 (5 bases each). The CDR3 is 15 residues long. V shed 0 bases and J shed 9 bases, with 15 bases lying between them. Germline V lookup: CDR1 LGHDT, CDR2 YNNKEL (reference sequence). The CDR3 region has the DNA TGTGCCAGCAGCCAAGACTATGGGGGTTATGTCATTCAGTACTTC. This codes for CASSQDYGGYVIQYF.

J is TRBJ2-1 and V is TRBV5-1, with 11 bases identical to TRBD2. Germline trimming cut 1 base from V and 7 bases from J; bases unmatched to any gene: 4. Germline CDR1 and CDR2: SGHRS and YFSETQ. The CDR3 length is 15 residues. The CDR3 bases are TGCGCCAGCAGCTTGTTAGCGGGGGGGCCGAATGAGCAGTTCTTC. Amino acids: CASSLLAGGPNEQFF.

About this clonotype itself: At one boundary the junction diverges from the germline segment, which might be a read error. The V call is TRBV29-1, the J call TRBJ2-6; D may be TRBD1 (5 bases). CDR3 length equals 15 residues. Germline assignment: CDR1 SQVTM and CDR2 ANQGSEA. CDR3 loop: CSVEVPNSGAKVLTF. DNA of the CDR3: TGCAGCGTTGAAGTTCCTAACTCTGGGGCCAAAGTCCTGACTTTC.

This sequence joins TRBV14 and TRBJ1-6; unclear D gene. This CDR3 spans 16 amino acids. V dropped 0 bases and J dropped 0 bases, with 6 bases sitting between them. From germline, CDR1 is SGHDN and CDR2 FVKESK. CDR3 protein: CASSQDESSYNSPLHF. The CDR3 region has the DNA TGTGCCAGCAGCCAAGATGAGAGCTCCTATAATTCACCCCTCCACTTT.

A word on this clonotype: A much larger clone sits a single nucleotide away, making a read error possible. The chain is built from TRBV5-1 and TRBJ1-5; possible D gene TRBD1, 6 bases. The CDR3 is 15 amino acids. Per the germline V gene, CDR1 is SGHRS and CDR2 is YFSETQ. The CDR3 region has the DNA TGCGCCAGCAGTCCTGCGGACAGTAGGAATCAGCCCCAGAATTTT. It is translated as CASSPADSRNQPQNF.

Only a few counts were recorded for this clonotype. The chain carries TRBV13 and TRBJ1-1; 9 nucleotides line up with TRBD1. The germline V gene has CDR1 PRHDT and CDR2 FYEKMQ (reference sequence). J was trimmed by 1 base and V by 4 bases; bases with no gene match: 7. The CDR3 is 16 residues long. The CDR3: CASSSGPGQGNTEAFF. CDR3 nucleotides: TGTGCCAGCAGCTCGGGACCGGGACAGGGGAACACTGAAGCTTTCTTT.